The 5 T cell receptor beta chains given below trace back to one sample, sequenced in a study of T cell repertoires in cytomegalovirus infection (dated 2019 in TCRdb). These receptors' antigens are unknown. Sequencing was carried out with an Illumina HiSeq 1500. TCRdb trimmed the raw reads at Q25, called clones with MiXCR and kept productive beta chains. Records with the same CDR3 protein are collapsed into one entry carrying the most frequent genes and DNA. This sample has 300,000 to 400,000 distinct CDR3 sequences in its table, and 20% to 30% of those were observed once. 13% of the sample rests with the top ten. In light of the paper, this sample's treatment or condition label describes: in vitro stimulation with specific CMV peptide epitopes to enrich CMV-specific T cells. The starting material was cultured PBMCs, obtained from culture after CMV antigen stimulation. The origin of the receptors is a human donor in good health (CMV status not recorded). Some clones in this sample may be carry-over from other donors' samples.

This clonotype was seen a handful of times. The chain recombines TRBV11-2 with TRBJ2-3; D not certain. The CDR3 extends over 15 amino acids. In germline, CDR1 is SGHAT, CDR2 FQNNGV. The V gene lost 0 bases and the J gene lost 4 bases, with 11 bases spanning the gap. The CDR3 sequence: CASSLDGDPADTQYF. In DNA, the CDR3 is TGTGCCAGCAGCTTAGACGGAGATCCGGCAGATACGCAGTATTTT.

The CDR3 reads CSAEGSSGSNEQFF. CDR3 bases: TGCAGTGCTGAGGGGAGTAGCGGGAGCAATGAGCAGTTCTTC. The chain couples TRBV20-1 to TRBJ2-1; 9 positions agree with TRBD2. CDR3 length: 14 residues. Per the germline V gene, CDR1 is DFQATT and CDR2 is SNEGSKA (reference sequence). J was trimmed by 6 bases and V by 5 bases; bases with no gene match: 8.

This clonotype turned up a few times. The genes are TRBV7-9 and TRBJ2-4; D remains unclear. The ends were cut back, 5 bases at V and 6 bases at J, with 8 bases in the middle. The CDR3 consists of 12 residues. Per the germline V gene, CDR1 is SEHNR and CDR2 is FQNEAQ (reference sequence). The DNA of the CDR3 is TGTGCCAGCAGCCCTTACGGAAACATTCAGTACTTC. The encoded protein is CASSPYGNIQYF.

V usage is TRBV28 and J usage is TRBJ2-1; weak D call: TRBD1 (5 bases). V lost 4 bases, J lost 6 bases, and 13 bases lay in between. The CDR3 is made up of 14 amino acids. Germline lookup yields CDR1 MDHEN and CDR2 SYDVKM. CDR3 protein: CASSWAGSGNEQFF. CDR3 bases: TGTGCCAGCAGTTGGGCAGGGTCCGGCAATGAGCAGTTCTTC.

This clonotype has ten or more counts. This chain links TRBV7-2 with TRBJ2-7; D is ambiguous. The germline V gene has CDR1 SGHTA and CDR2 FQGNSA. Trimming removed 1 base from V and 3 bases from J, with 13 bases in between. This CDR3 is built from 15 residues. This CDR3 reads CASSLESRQHYEQYF. In nucleotides, the CDR3 is TGTGCCAGCAGCTTAGAATCGCGGCAGCACTACGAGCAGTACTTC.